A selection of T cell receptor beta chains follows, all from one sample in a study of human T cells and chemical hapten exposure. TCRdb re-called the RACE reads through MiXCR, storing one row per CDR3 protein. The table lists some 340,000 distinct CDR3 sequences, approximately 6.9% of them singletons. The starting material was whole blood, obtained in connection with sensitization to the hapten diphenylcyclopropenone (DPC). The receptors shown here come from a woman younger than 35 with alopecia areata. Some clones in this sample may be carry-over from other donors' samples. Both conserved end residues are part of each CDR3. A D gene is named only where the DNA matches it firmly. Some rows mark clone size as missing; the rest say once, few, many or name a class of expanded clone.

v_gene: TRBV6-2/TRBV6-3
j_gene: TRBJ2-1
abundance: many
d_gene: NA
CDR3aa: CASSYSKFRGEQFF
CDR3nt: TGTGCCAGCAGTTACTCGAAGTTTAGGGGTGAGCAGTTCTTC

v_gene: TRBV6-6
j_gene: TRBJ1-1
abundance: few
d_gene: NA
CDR3aa: CASSPTRTRGSTEAFF
CDR3nt: TGTGCCAGCAGTCCGACTAGAACGAGGGGGAGTACTGAAGCTTTCTTT

v_gene: TRBV4-1
j_gene: TRBJ2-3
abundance: few
d_gene: TRBD2
CDR3aa: CASTLLAGSTDTQYF
CDR3nt: TGCGCCAGCACCCTACTAGCGGGGAGCACAGATACGCAGTATTTT

v_gene: TRBV12-3/TRBV12-4
j_gene: TRBJ1-5
abundance: NA
d_gene: TRBD1
CDR3aa: CASRTQGKGNQPQHF
CDR3nt: TGTGCCAGCAGGACACAGGGGAAGGGCAATCAGCCCCAGCATTTT

v_gene: TRBV12-3/TRBV12-4
j_gene: TRBJ2-3
abundance: few
d_gene: NA
CDR3aa: CASSFRADGTDTQYF
CDR3nt: TGTGCCAGCAGTTTTCGAGCGGACGGCACAGATACGCAGTATTTT

v_gene: TRBV5-4
j_gene: TRBJ2-2
abundance: few
d_gene: NA
CDR3aa: CASSPNLRAATGELFF
CDR3nt: TGTGCCAGCAGCCCGAATCTCCGGGCTGCGACCGGGGAGCTGTTTTTT

v_gene: TRBV28
j_gene: TRBJ1-5
abundance: NA
d_gene: NA
CDR3aa: CASNGVVNPQHF
CDR3nt: TGTGCCAGTAACGGAGTTGTAAACCCCCAGCATTTT

v_gene: TRBV4-1
j_gene: TRBJ1-1
abundance: NA
d_gene: TRBD1
CDR3aa: CASSQDRDSIEAFF
CDR3nt: TGCGCCAGCAGCCAAGATCGGGACAGCATTGAAGCTTTCTTT

v_gene: TRBV5-1
j_gene: TRBJ2-4
abundance: few
d_gene: NA
CDR3aa: CAIGGQLTAKNIQYF
CDR3nt: TGCGCCATAGGGGGGCAACTGACAGCCAAAAACATTCAGTACTTC

v_gene: TRBV6-2/TRBV6-3
j_gene: TRBJ1-5
abundance: many
d_gene: NA
CDR3aa: CASSYSSGSKNQPQHF
CDR3nt: TGTGCCAGCAGTTACTCTTCAGGGTCAAAGAATCAGCCCCAGCATTTT

v_gene: TRBV6-5
j_gene: TRBJ1-4
abundance: NA
d_gene: NA
CDR3aa: CASGYQRGEKLFF
CDR3nt: TGTGCCAGCGGTTATCAGAGGGGTGAAAAACTGTTTTTT

v_gene: TRBV29-1
j_gene: TRBJ2-1
abundance: many
d_gene: NA
CDR3aa: CSVVTSTYNEQFF
CDR3nt: TGCAGCGTTGTCACTAGTACCTACAATGAGCAGTTCTTC

v_gene: TRBV6-5
j_gene: TRBJ1-5
abundance: NA
d_gene: NA
CDR3aa: CASSYGGQGQPQHF
CDR3nt: TGTGCCAGCAGTTACGGGGGGCAAGGTCAGCCCCAGCATTTT

v_gene: TRBV28
j_gene: TRBJ2-3
abundance: many
d_gene: TRBD2
CDR3aa: CASSLAWSGGATDTQYF
CDR3nt: TGTGCCAGCAGTTTAGCTTGGAGCGGGGGGGCGACAGATACGCAGTATTTT

v_gene: TRBV6-6
j_gene: TRBJ2-1
abundance: few
d_gene: NA
CDR3aa: CASSYSAVYNEQFF
CDR3nt: TGTGCCAGCAGTTATTCTGCGGTGTACAATGAGCAGTTCTTC

v_gene: TRBV7-9
j_gene: TRBJ1-4
abundance: NA
d_gene: NA
CDR3aa: CASSFRQGHEKLFF
CDR3nt: TGTGCCAGCAGCTTCCGCCAGGGGCACGAAAAACTGTTTTTT

v_gene: TRBV7-2
j_gene: TRBJ2-3
abundance: few
d_gene: NA
CDR3aa: CASSDSGSSRTDTQYF
CDR3nt: TGTGCCAGCAGCGATAGCGGCAGCTCGCGCACAGATACGCAGTATTTT

v_gene: TRBV18
j_gene: TRBJ1-4
abundance: NA
d_gene: NA
CDR3aa: CASSPLRTENEKLFF
CDR3nt: TGTGCCAGCTCACCACTTAGGACAGAGAATGAAAAACTGTTTTTT

v_gene: TRBV5-4
j_gene: TRBJ2-1
abundance: few
d_gene: TRBD2
CDR3aa: CASSLWGSGGRWEQFF
CDR3nt: TGTGCCAGCAGCTTGTGGGGTAGCGGGGGCCGCTGGGAGCAGTTCTTC